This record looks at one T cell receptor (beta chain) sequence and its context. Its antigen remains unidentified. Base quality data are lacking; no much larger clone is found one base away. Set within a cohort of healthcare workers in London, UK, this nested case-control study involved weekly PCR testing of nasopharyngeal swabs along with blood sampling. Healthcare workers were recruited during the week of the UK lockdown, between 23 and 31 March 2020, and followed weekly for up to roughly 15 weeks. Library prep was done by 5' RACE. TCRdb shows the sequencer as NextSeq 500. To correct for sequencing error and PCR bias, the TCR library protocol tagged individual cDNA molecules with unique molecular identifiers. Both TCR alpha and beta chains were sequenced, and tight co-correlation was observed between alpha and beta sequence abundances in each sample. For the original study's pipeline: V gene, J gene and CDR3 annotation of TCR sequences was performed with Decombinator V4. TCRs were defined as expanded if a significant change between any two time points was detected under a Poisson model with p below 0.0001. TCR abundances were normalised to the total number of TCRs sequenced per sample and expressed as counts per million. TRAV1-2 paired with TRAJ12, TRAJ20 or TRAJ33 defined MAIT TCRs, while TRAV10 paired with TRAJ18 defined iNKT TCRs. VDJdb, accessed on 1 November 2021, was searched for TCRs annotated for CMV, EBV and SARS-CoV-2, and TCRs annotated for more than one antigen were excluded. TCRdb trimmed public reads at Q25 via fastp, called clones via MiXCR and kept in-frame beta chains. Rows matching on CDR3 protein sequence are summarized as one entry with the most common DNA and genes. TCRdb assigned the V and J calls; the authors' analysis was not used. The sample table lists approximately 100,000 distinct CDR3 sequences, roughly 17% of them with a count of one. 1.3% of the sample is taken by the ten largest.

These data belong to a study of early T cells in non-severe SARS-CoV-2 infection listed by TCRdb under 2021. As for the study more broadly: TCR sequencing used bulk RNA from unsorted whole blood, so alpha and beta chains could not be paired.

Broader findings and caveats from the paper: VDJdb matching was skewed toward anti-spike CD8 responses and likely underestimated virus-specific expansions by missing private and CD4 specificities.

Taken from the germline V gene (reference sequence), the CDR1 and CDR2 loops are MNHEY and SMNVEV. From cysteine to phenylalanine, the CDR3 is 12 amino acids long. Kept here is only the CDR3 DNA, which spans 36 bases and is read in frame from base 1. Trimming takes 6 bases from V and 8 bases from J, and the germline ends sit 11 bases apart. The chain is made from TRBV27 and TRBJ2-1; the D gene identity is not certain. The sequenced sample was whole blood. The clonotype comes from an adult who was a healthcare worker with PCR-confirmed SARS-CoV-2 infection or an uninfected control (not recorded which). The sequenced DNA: TGTGCCAGCAGAGACCACGGAGATGAGCAGTTCTTC. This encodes CASRDHGDEQFF.